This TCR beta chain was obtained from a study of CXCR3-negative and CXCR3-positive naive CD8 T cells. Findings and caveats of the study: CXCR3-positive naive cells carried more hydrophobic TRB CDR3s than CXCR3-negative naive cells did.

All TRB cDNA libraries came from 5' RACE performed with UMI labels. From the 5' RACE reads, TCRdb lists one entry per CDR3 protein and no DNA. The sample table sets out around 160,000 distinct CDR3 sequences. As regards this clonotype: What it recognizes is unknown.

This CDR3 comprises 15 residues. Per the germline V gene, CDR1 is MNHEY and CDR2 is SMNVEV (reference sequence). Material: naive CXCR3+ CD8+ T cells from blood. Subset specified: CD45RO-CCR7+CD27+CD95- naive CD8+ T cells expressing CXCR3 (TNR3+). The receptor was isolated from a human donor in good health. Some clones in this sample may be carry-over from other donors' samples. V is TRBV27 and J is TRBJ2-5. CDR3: CASSSTADDQETQYF.